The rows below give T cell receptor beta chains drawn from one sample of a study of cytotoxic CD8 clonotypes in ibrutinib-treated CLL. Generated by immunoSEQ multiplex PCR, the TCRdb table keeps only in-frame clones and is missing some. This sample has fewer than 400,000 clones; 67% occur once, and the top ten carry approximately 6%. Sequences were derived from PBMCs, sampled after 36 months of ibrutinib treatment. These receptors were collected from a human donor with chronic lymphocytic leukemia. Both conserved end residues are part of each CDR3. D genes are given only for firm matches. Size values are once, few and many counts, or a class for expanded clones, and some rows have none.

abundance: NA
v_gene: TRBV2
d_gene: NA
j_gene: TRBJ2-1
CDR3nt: TGTGCCAGCAGTGAAGAATGGGGTCATGAGCAGTTCTTC
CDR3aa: CASSEEWGHEQFF

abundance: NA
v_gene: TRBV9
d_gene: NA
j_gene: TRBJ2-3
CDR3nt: TGTGCCAGCAGCTCCGAGGGACGGAGGTCCCCCACAGATACGCAGTATTTT
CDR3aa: CASSSEGRRSPTDTQYF

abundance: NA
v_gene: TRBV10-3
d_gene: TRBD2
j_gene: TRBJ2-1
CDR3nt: TGTGCCATCCGTGGGCTTGGGGCTGGGGAGACGGGAGGAGCCCACAATGAGCAGTTCTTC
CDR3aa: CAIRGLGAGETGGAHNEQFF

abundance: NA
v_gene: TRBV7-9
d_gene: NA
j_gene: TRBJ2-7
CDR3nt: TGTGCCAGCAGCTACAGGAGTGACGAGCAGTACTTC
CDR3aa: CASSYRSDEQYF

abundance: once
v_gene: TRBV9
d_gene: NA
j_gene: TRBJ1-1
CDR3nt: TGTGCCAGCAGCCCCCCGGGGGGGAACACTGAAGCTTTCTTT
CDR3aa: CASSPPGGNTEAFF

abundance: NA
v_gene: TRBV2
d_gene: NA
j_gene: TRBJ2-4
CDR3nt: TGTGCCAGCCGCGGACACCGGGGAGCCAAAAACATTCAGTACTTC
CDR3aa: CASRGHRGAKNIQYF

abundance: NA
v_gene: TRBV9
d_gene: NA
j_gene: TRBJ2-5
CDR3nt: TGTGCCAGCAGCGTAGAAGGGCAGGGTGTGGTCAAGCAGTACTTC
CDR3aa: CASSVEGQGVVKQYF

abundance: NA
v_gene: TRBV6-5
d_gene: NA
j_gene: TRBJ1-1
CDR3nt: TGTGCCAGCAGTAATTCAAACCGGAGAGCTTTCTTT
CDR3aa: CASSNSNRRAFF

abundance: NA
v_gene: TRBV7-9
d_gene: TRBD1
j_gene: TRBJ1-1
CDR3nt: TGTGCCAGCAGCCATGGGGACAGGACACCGACTTTT
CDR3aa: CASSHGDRTPTF

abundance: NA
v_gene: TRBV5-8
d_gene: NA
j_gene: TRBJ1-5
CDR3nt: TGTGCCAGCAGGAGGGGGGGGCTCTCGGCCCAGCAACCCCAGCATTTT
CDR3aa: CASRRGGLSAQQPQHF

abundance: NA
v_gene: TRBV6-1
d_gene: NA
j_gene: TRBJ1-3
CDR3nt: TGTGCCAGCAGTGTCACCTGGGGGGTCTCTGGAAACACCATATATTTT
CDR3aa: CASSVTWGVSGNTIYF

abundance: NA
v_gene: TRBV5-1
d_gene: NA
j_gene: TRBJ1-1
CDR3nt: TGCGCCAGCAGCGGACCGAACACTGAAGCTTTCTTT
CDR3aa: CASSGPNTEAFF

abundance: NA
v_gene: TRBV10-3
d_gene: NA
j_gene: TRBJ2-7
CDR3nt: TGTGCCATCAGTGAACAGCAAGTCCCCTACGAGCAGTACTTC
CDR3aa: CAISEQQVPYEQYF

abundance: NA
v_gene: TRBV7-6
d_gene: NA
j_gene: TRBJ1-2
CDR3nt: TGTGCCAGCAGCCCCGGGGCCGGGAACTATGGCTACACCTTC
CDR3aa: CASSPGAGNYGYTF

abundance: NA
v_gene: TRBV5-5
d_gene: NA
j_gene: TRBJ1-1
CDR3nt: TGTGCCAGCAGCTGGGGACAGAACACTGAAGCTTTCTTT
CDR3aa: CASSWGQNTEAFF

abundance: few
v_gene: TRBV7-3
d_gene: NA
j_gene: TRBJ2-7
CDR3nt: TGTGCCAGCAGCCAGACGGGCCTCTCCTACGAGCAGTACTTC
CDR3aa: CASSQTGLSYEQYF

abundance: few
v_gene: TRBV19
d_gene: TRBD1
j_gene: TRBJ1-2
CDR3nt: TGTGCCAGCAAGACAGGGAGGGGCTACACCTTC
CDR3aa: CASKTGRGYTF

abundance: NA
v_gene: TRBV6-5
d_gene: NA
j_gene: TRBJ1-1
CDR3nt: TGTGCCAGCAGGGTTAGTTCGGGGCCGGGAACTGAAGCTTTCTTT
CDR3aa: CASRVSSGPGTEAFF

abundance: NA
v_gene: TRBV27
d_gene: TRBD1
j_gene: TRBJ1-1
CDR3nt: TGTGCCAGCAGTGCACGACAGGGTACTGAAGCTTTCTTT
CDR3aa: CASSARQGTEAFF

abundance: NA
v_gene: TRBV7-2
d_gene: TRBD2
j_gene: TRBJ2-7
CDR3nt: TGTGCCAGCAGCCCCCCCGGGCTAGCGGTCTACGAGCAGTACTTC
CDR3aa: CASSPPGLAVYEQYF

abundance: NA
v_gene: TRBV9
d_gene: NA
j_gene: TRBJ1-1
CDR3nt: TGTGCCAGCAGCGAGGAGGCCCACACTGAAGCTTTCTTT
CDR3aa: CASSEEAHTEAFF

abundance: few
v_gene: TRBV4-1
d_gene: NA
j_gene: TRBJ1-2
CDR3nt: TGCGCCAGCAGCCAAGATAAAAACACCTTC
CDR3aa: CASSQDKNTF

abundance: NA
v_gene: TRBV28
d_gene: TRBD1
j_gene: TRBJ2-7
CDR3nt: TGTGCCAGCAGGTACCGGGACAGGGATTACGAGCAGTACTTC
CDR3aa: CASRYRDRDYEQYF

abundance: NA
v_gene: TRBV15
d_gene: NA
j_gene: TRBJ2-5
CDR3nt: TGTGCCACCAGCAGAGATGGTGGCGGCATGACCCAGTACTTC
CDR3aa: CATSRDGGGMTQYF